This T cell receptor (beta chain) is drawn from a study of early T cells in non-severe SARS-CoV-2 infection (dated by TCRdb to about 2021). Turning to the overall study: Bulk RNA from unsorted whole blood was used for TCR sequencing, so alpha and beta chains could not be paired. Study-wide conclusions, independent of this receptor: VDJdb matching was skewed toward anti-spike CD8 responses and likely underestimated virus-specific expansions, missing private and CD4 specificities.

This clonotype was picked up one time. Its antigen has not been determined. Base qualities are not provided; no much larger clone lies one nucleotide away. Weak support is all one read offers. The protocol used for the library was 5' RACE. Instrument used: NextSeq 500. The TCR library protocol attached unique molecular identifiers to individual cDNA molecules to correct for sequencing error and PCR bias. Sequencing covered both TCR alpha and beta chains, and within each sample the abundances of alpha and beta sequences were tightly co-correlated. Per the original workflow: V gene, J gene and CDR3 annotation of TCR sequences was performed with Decombinator V4. TCRs were defined as expanded if a significant change between any two time points was detected under a Poisson model with p below 0.0001. Abundances of TCRs were expressed as counts per million after normalisation to the total number of TCRs sequenced in each sample. TRAV1-2 paired with TRAJ12, TRAJ20 or TRAJ33 defined MAIT TCRs, while TRAV10 paired with TRAJ18 defined iNKT TCRs. VDJdb, accessed on 1 November 2021, was searched for TCRs annotated for CMV, EBV and SARS-CoV-2, and TCRs annotated for more than one antigen were excluded. The public reads were run again by TCRdb, first through fastp at Q25 and then through MiXCR, and only productive beta chains were kept. Records with the same CDR3 protein are collapsed into one entry carrying the most frequent genes and DNA. The V and J calls shown here were made by TCRdb, not taken from the authors' results. This sample is represented by tens of thousands of distinct CDR3 sequences; 10% to 15% of them were singletons. Approximately 4.7% of the sample comes from the top ten.

A case-control design nested within a healthcare worker cohort in London, UK, was used, with weekly nasopharyngeal swab PCR tests and blood sampling performed. Healthcare workers were recruited between 23 and 31 March 2020, during the week of the UK lockdown, and were followed weekly for up to about 15 weeks. For CDR1 and CDR2, the germline V gene lists LGHNA and YSLEER. From its cysteine to its phenylalanine, the CDR3 spans 14 amino acids. Here the CDR3 DNA is all that survives: 42 bases in frame from base 1. V loses 3 bases, J loses 5 bases, and the germline ends lie 10 bases apart. The origin of this receptor is an adult who was a healthcare worker with PCR-confirmed SARS-CoV-2 infection or an uninfected control (not recorded which). The chain uses TRBV4-3 and TRBJ1-4, with no confident D gene call. Sequenced sample: whole blood. The nucleotide sequence reads TGCGCCAGCAGCCACGGCGGAGGGAATGAAAAACTGTTTTTT. This sequence encodes CASSHGGGNEKLFF.